This record concerns one T cell receptor (beta chain) sequence. Germline V CDR1 and CDR2: GTSNPN, SVGIG (reference sequence). V lost 7 bases to trimming and J lost 5 bases, with 14 bases between them. The CDR3 contains 12 residues. This sample is part of a study of Ad26.COV2.S vaccination and SARS-CoV-2 variants. The repertoire was sequenced with immunoSEQ multiplex PCR; TCRdb's copy has only in-frame clones and lacks some. In the table there are roughly 380,000 clones, roughly 90% of which are singletons. As to treatment: over 15 received Ad26.COV2.S at low or high dose, single or two shots; about 5 received placebo; per-sample allocation not given. Specimen acquisition occurred on day 63 following the initial vaccine or placebo injection. This adult donor, from Boston, was 18-55 years old.

The V and J genes are TRBV30 and TRBJ2-5, with no clear D. The sample here was peripheral blood, taken in a trial of Ad26.COV2.S vaccine versus placebo. The sequence derives from a person aged 18-65 years who received the Ad26.COV2.S COVID-19 vaccine or a placebo. The CDR3 loop reads CAFTRAYETQYF. For the CDR3, the DNA is TGTGCCTTTACCCGGGCCTATGAGACCCAGTACTTC.